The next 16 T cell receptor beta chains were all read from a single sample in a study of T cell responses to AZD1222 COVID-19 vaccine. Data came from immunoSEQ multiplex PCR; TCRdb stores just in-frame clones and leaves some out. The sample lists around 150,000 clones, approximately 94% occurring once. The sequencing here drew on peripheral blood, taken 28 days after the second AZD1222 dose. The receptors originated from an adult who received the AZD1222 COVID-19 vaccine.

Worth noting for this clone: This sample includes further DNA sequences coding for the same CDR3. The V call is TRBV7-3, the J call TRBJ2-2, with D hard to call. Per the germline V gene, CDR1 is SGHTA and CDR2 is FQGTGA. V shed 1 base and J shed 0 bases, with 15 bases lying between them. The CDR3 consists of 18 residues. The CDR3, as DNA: TGTGCCAGCAGCTTAATAGGGCAAAACCACGCGAACACCGGGGAGCTGTTTTTT. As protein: CASSLIGQNHANTGELFF.

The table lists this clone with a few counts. CDR3 residues: CASSQGLAGGYEQYF. Written as DNA, the CDR3 is TGTGCCAGCAGTCAGGGACTAGCGGGAGGATACGAGCAGTACTTC. The chain combines TRBV9 with TRBJ2-7; 15 nucleotides agree with TRBD2. Germline-derived CDR1 and CDR2 are SGDLS and YYNGEE. The J segment lost 4 bases and the V segment lost 5 bases, leaving 4 bases of the junction unmatched. The CDR3 runs to 15 residues.

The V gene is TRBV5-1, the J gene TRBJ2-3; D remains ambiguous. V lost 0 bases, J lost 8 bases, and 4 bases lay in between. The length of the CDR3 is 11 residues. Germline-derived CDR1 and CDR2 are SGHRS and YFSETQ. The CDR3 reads CASSLESTQYF. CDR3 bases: TGCGCCAGCAGCTTGGAGAGTACGCAGTATTTT.

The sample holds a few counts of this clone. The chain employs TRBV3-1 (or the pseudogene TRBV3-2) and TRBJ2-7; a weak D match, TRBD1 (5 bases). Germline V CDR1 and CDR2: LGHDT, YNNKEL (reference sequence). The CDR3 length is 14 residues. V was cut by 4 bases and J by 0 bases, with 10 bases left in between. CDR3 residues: CASSPETGSYEQYF. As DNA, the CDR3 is TGTGCCAGCAGCCCAGAAACAGGCTCCTACGAGCAGTACTTC.

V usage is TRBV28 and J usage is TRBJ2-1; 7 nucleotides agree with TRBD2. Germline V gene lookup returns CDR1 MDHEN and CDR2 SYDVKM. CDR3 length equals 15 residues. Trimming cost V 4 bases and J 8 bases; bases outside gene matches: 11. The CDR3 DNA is TGTGCCAGCAGTTGGTCGGCGGGAGTTCAGGATGAGCAGTTCTTC. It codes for CASSWSAGVQDEQFF.

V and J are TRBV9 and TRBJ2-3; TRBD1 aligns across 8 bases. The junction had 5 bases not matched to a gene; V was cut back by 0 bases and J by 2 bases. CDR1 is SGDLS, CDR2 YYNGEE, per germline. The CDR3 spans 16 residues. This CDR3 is CASSVERTGNTDTQYF. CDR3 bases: TGTGCCAGCAGCGTAGAACGGACAGGGAACACAGATACGCAGTATTTT.

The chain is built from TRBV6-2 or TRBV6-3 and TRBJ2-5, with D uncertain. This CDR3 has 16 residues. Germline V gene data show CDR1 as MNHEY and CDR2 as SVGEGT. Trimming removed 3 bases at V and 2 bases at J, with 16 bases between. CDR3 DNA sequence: TGTGCCAGCAGTTATTCTGAGGCGGTACCTCAAGAGACCCAGTACTTC. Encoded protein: CASSYSEAVPQETQYF.

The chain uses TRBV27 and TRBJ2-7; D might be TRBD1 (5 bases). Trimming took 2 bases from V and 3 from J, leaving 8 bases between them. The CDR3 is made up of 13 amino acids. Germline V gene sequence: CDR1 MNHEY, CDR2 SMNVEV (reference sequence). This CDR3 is CASSLGADYEQYF. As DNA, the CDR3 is TGTGCCAGCAGTTTAGGGGCCGACTACGAGCAGTACTTC.

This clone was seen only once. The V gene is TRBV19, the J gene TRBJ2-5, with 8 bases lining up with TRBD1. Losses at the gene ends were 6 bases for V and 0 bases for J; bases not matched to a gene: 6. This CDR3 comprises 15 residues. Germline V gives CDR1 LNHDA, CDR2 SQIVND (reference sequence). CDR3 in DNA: TGTGCCAGTAGCCCGACAGGGGCCGACCAAGAGACCCAGTACTTC. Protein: CASSPTGADQETQYF.

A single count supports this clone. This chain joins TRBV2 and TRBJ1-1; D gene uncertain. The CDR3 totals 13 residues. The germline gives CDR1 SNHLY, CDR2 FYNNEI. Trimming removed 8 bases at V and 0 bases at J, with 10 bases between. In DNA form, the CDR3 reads TGTGCCAGCCTACCGGGCCTGAACACTGAAGCTTTCTTT. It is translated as CASLPGLNTEAFF.

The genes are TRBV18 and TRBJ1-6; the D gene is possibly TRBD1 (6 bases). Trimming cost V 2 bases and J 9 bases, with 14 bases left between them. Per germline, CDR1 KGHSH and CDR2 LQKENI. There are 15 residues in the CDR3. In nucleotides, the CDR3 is TGTGCCAGCTCACCAGGGGGCAGGGGTCGTTCACCCCTCCACTTT. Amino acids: CASSPGGRGRSPLHF.

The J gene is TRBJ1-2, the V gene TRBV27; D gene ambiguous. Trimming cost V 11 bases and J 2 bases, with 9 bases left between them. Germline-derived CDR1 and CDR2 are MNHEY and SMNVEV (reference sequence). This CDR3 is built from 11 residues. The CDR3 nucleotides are TGTGCCCCCCCGGGGAACTATGGCTACACCTTC. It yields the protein CAPPGNYGYTF.

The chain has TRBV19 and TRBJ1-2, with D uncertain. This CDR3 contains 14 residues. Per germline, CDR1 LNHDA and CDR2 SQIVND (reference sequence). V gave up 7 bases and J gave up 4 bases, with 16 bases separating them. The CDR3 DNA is TGTGCCAGTAAATGGGAGGGCTCGAGCTATGGCTACACCTTC. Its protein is CASKWEGSSYGYTF.

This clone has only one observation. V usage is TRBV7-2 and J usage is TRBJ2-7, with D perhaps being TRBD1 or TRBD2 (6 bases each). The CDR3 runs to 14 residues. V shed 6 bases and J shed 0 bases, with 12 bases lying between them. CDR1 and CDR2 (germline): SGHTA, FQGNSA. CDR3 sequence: CASRRGQSSYEQYF. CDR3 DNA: TGTGCCAGCAGACGGGGGCAAAGCTCCTACGAGCAGTACTTC.

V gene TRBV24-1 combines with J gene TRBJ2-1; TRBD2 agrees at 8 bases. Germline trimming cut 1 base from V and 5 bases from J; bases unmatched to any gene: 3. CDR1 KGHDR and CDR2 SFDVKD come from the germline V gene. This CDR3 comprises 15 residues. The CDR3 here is CATSDFRTSHNEQFF. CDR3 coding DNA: TGTGCCACCAGTGATTTTCGGACTAGCCACAATGAGCAGTTCTTC.

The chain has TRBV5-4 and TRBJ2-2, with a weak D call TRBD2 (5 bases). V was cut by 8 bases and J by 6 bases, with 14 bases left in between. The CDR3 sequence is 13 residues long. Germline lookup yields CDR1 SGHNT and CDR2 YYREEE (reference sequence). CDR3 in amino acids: CASLREGAGELFF. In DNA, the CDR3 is TGTGCCAGTCTACGGGAAGGCGCCGGGGAGCTGTTTTTT.